This is a list of T cell receptor beta chains from one sample in a study of cytotoxic CD8 clonotypes in ibrutinib-treated CLL. TCRdb's copy holds only in-frame clones and misses some; the assay was immunoSEQ multiplex PCR. The sample yields about 43,000 clones, under 75% seen once. Sequenced here: PBMCs, sampled after 12 months of ibrutinib treatment. These receptors all come from a human donor with chronic lymphocytic leukemia. The CDR3 runs from the conserved cysteine through the conserved F or W. For some rows the clone size is stated as once, few or many, or as a class when expanded; others skip it.

TRBJ1-5,TRBV4-1,few,CASSRTVNQPQHF
TRBJ2-7,TRBV4-3,-,CASSQGRGSGREQYF
TRBJ1-6,TRBV10-1,-,CASSDPGSPLHF
TRBJ2-7,TRBV4-1,once,CASSPGAAIGYEQYF
TRBJ1-6,TRBV7-9,-,CASSLGIDNSPLHF
TRBJ1-1,TRBV28,-,CASSQGQGRGTEAFF
TRBJ2-2,TRBV5-6,-,CASSVGQGARELFF
TRBJ1-2,TRBV5-1,-,CASSFAGTGSPFGYTF
TRBJ2-1,TRBV7-3,-,CASSLTASSNEQFF
TRBJ2-7,TRBV5-1,-,CASSWDGAYEQYF
TRBJ2-7,TRBV7-2,-,CASQGREVYEQYF